This TCR beta chain was identified during a study of blood T cell repertoires in COVID-19. Study-level background: In each case, the material was cDNA or gDNA derived from T cells, B-cell-depleted T cells, or PBMCs.

Here immunoSEQ multiplex PCR was the method, and the copy in TCRdb shows in-frame clones only, minus some. This sample has approximately 260,000 clones, with approximately 79% found just once. CDR1 and CDR2 from the germline V gene are LGHDT and YNNKEL (reference sequence). The CDR3 extends over 12 amino acids. V lost 8 bases to trimming and J lost 8 bases; unmatched junction nucleotides: 0. Sequencing input: peripheral blood. V usage is TRBV3-1 (or the pseudogene TRBV3-2) and J usage is TRBJ1-6, with 10 bases identical to TRBD1. The receptor comes from a middle-aged woman with active or convalescent COVID-19. CDR3 in amino acids: CASGTGDSPLHF. DNA for the CDR3: TGTGCCAGCGGGACAGGGGATTCACCCCTCCACTTT.